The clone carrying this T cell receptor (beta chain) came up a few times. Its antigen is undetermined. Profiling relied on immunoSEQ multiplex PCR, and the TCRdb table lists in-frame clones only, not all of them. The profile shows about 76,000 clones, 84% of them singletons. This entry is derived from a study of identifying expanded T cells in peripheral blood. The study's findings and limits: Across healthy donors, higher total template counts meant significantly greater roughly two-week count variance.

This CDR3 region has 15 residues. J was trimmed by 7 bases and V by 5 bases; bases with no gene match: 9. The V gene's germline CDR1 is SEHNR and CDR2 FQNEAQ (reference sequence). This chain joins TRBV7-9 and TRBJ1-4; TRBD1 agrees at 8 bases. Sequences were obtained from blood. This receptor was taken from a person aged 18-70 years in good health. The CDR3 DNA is TGTGCCAGCAGCCTAACAGGGGGTTTAGTTGAAAAACTGTTTTTT. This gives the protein CASSLTGGLVEKLFF.